These 23 T cell receptor beta chains came from one sample sequenced in a study of blood T cell repertoires in COVID-19 (dated by TCRdb to 2019 to 2021). Libraries were built with the immunoSEQ multiplex PCR assay. In its TCRdb copy, this immuneACCESS table keeps in-frame sequences only and misses some clones. Where compared with another copy, unresolved V genes explain less than half of these, and the others have no known cause. The sample yields about 370,000 clones; 85% to 90% were counted once. The ten largest account for around 7% of the sample. Sequenced: peripheral blood. These receptors originate from a man younger than 35 with active or convalescent COVID-19.

The rearrangement links TRBV5-5 to TRBJ1-5; D is unclear. The germline CDR1 and CDR2 sequences are SGHKS and YYEKEE (reference sequence). This CDR3 has 15 amino acids. V was cut by 0 bases and J by 7 bases, with 14 bases left in between. CDR3 sequence (DNA): TGTGCCAGCAGCTTGGACGGCGCGATCGGGCAGCCCCAGCATTTT. Translation gives CASSLDGAIGQPQHF.

The gene calls are TRBV14 and TRBJ1-1; the D gene is possibly TRBD1 (6 bases). Germline V lookup: CDR1 SGHDN, CDR2 FVKESK. CDR3 length: 13 amino acids. Trimming cost V 11 bases and J 4 bases, with 17 bases left between them. This CDR3 reads CASQGGLGTEAFF. The CDR3, as DNA: TGTGCCTCCCAAGGGGGTCTTGGCACTGAAGCTTTCTTT.

V usage is TRBV30 and J usage is TRBJ1-5; D uncertain. The CDR3 is 13 amino acids. V dropped 2 bases and J dropped 0 bases, with 5 bases sitting between them. The germline CDR1 and CDR2 sequences are GTSNPN and SVGIG (reference sequence). The CDR3 region has the DNA TGTGCCTGGAGTCCAGTTAGCAATCAGCCCCAGCATTTT. This sequence encodes CAWSPVSNQPQHF. Full variable domain (rest looked up from reference TRBV30 and TRBJ1-5): SQTIHQWPATLVQPVGSPLSLECTVEGTSNPNLYWYRQAAGRGLQLLFYSVGIGQISSEVPQNLSASRPQDRQFILSSKKLLLSDSGFYLCAWSPVSNQPQHFGDGTRLSIL.

The V gene is TRBV11-2, the J gene TRBJ2-5, with 7 bases fitting TRBD1. Per the germline V gene, CDR1 is SGHAT and CDR2 is FQNNGV. The CDR3 runs to 14 residues. The trim removed 6 bases at V and 7 bases at J, leaving 11 bases unmatched. The CDR3, as DNA: TGTGCCAGCAGATCGATACAGGGGAACGGGACCCAGTACTTC. Protein product: CASRSIQGNGTQYF.

The rearrangement links TRBV11-3 to TRBJ2-1; 7 bases are shared with TRBD2. This CDR3 is built from 17 residues. Germline V lookup: CDR1 SGHNT, CDR2 YENEEA. The V segment lost 1 base and the J segment 2 bases; nucleotides outside the gene matches: 8. CDR3 amino acids: CASSLGVVAGAYNEQFF. Here the CDR3 DNA reads TGTGCCAGCAGCTTAGGGGTCGTGGCGGGGGCCTACAATGAGCAGTTCTTC.

This clone was seen once. The chain is built from TRBV5-8 and TRBJ1-3; D remains ambiguous. The CDR3 has 15 amino acids. From germline, CDR1 is SGHTS and CDR2 YDEGEE. Trimming cost V 1 base and J 1 base, with 9 bases left between them. In nucleotides, the CDR3 is TGTGCCAGCAGCTTGCGGCAGACATCTGGAAACACCATATATTTT. Translation: CASSLRQTSGNTIYF.

V gene TRBV20-1 combines with J gene TRBJ2-4, with 8 bases aligning to TRBD1. Germline values: CDR1 DFQATT, CDR2 SNEGSKA (reference sequence). V shed 3 bases, J shed 5 bases, and the junction held 6 bases outside the gene matches. CDR3 size: 14 residues. The CDR3 region is CSASQGAPENIQYF. CDR3 sequence (DNA): TGCAGTGCTAGTCAGGGGGCGCCTGAAAACATTCAGTACTTC.

The chain combines TRBV6-6 with TRBJ2-7, with 11 bases lining up with TRBD2. CDR1 and CDR2 from the germline V gene are MNHNY and SVGAGI (reference sequence). This CDR3 region has 16 residues. V gave up 0 bases and J gave up 5 bases; unmatched junction bases: 6. CDR3 in amino acids: CASSYSVLAGGDEQYF. CDR3 nucleotide sequence: TGTGCCAGCAGTTACTCGGTTCTAGCGGGAGGAGACGAGCAGTACTTC.

V usage is TRBV27 and J usage is TRBJ2-3; 7 bases agree with TRBD2. V lost 6 bases, J lost 4 bases, and 16 bases stayed unmatched. The CDR3 has 17 amino acids. Germline V gene data show CDR1 as MNHEY and CDR2 as SMNVEV (reference sequence). The CDR3 spells CASSRTRGRAEPDTQYF. CDR3 coding DNA: TGTGCCAGCAGCCGTACACGGGGGAGGGCCGAACCAGATACGCAGTATTTT.

CDR3 DNA: TGTGCCAGCAGCTTAGTCGGAGGGTTAGAGACCCAGTACTTC. It is translated as CASSLVGGLETQYF. The chain links TRBV11-2 to TRBJ2-5; possible D gene TRBD2, 6 bases. CDR1 SGHAT and CDR2 FQNNGV come from the germline V gene. V shed 1 base and J shed 4 bases, with 10 bases lying between them. This CDR3 comprises 14 residues.

This chain joins TRBV19 and TRBJ1-5; D is unresolved. The ends were cut back, 1 base at V and 1 base at J, with 14 bases in the middle. The CDR3 covers 17 residues. Germline values: CDR1 LNHDA, CDR2 SQIVND (reference sequence). As DNA, the CDR3 is TGTGCCAGTAGTATAGCCCTCGGAGGGAGAAGCAATCAGCCCCAGCATTTT. Amino acid sequence: CASSIALGGRSNQPQHF.

The V call is TRBV6-6, the J call TRBJ2-5, with a possible D match to TRBD2 (6 bases). Germline CDR1 is MNHNY and CDR2 is SVGAGI (reference sequence). V lost 4 bases to trimming and J lost 4 bases, with 13 bases between them. The CDR3 contains 14 residues. The chain's CDR3 is CASSSGGAGETQYF. CDR3 bases: TGTGCCAGCAGTTCCGGGGGAGCGGGAGAGACCCAGTACTTC.

The rearrangement links TRBV28 to TRBJ2-4; 7 bases agree with TRBD2. This CDR3 contains 15 residues. CDR1 and CDR2 (germline): MDHEN, SYDVKM. V gave up 4 bases and J gave up 2 bases; unmatched junction bases: 5. This CDR3 is CASSYRGLTKNIQYF. CDR3 DNA: TGTGCCAGCAGTTATAGGGGACTAACCAAAAACATTCAGTACTTC. The full variable domain, with the rest looked up from reference TRBV28 and TRBJ2-4, is DVKVTQSSRYLVKRTGEKVFLECVQDMDHENMFWYRQDPGLGLRLIYFSYDVKMKEKGDIPEGYSVSREKKERFSLILESASTNQTSMYLCASSYRGLTKNIQYFGAGTRLSVL.

The chain couples TRBV19 to TRBJ1-4; 7 bases match TRBD1. This CDR3 comprises 16 residues. The V gene's germline CDR1 is LNHDA and CDR2 SQIVND (reference sequence). Germline trimming cut 3 bases from V and 0 bases from J; bases unmatched to any gene: 4. The CDR3 region is CASSIQGVATNEKLFF. The CDR3, as DNA: TGTGCCAGTAGTATTCAGGGGGTGGCAACTAATGAAAAACTGTTTTTT.

This chain uses TRBV6-2 or TRBV6-3 with TRBJ1-2; tentative D call: TRBD1 (5 bases). This CDR3 region has 15 residues. Between the trimmed V and J ends, which lost 4 bases and 4 bases, there was a span of 16 bases. Germline V lookup: CDR1 MNHEY, CDR2 SVGEGT. The CDR3: CASSSRGGLRYGYTF. DNA of the CDR3: TGTGCCAGCAGTTCCCGCGGGGGGTTACGCTATGGCTACACCTTC.

The chain combines TRBV7-2 with TRBJ1-1; 8 bases line up with TRBD1. V lost 4 bases and J lost 5; bases outside the gene matches: 3. The CDR3 runs to 13 residues. CDR1 is SGHTA and CDR2 is FQGNSA in the germline V gene. CDR3 DNA: TGTGCCAGCAGCTGGACAGGGAAAACTGAAGCTTTCTTT. Translated: CASSWTGKTEAFF. Full variable domain (outside the CDR3, taken from reference TRBV7-2 and TRBJ1-1): GAGVSQSPSNKVTEKGKDVELRCDPISGHTALYWYRQSLGQGLEFLIYFQGNSAPDKSGLPSDRFSAERTGGSVSTLTIQRTQQEDSAVYLCASSWTGKTEAFFGQGTRLTVV.

This clone was seen a few times. The V gene is TRBV19, the J gene TRBJ2-2; TRBD2 might be the D (6 bases). This CDR3 comprises 15 residues. Trimming stripped 6 bases from V and 4 bases from J, with 15 bases between. Germline values: CDR1 LNHDA, CDR2 SQIVND (reference sequence). The CDR3 region is CASSWRGYITGELFF. The CDR3 nucleotides are TGTGCCAGTAGCTGGAGGGGCTATATCACCGGGGAGCTGTTTTTT.

The gene calls are TRBV6-4 and TRBJ1-2, with D perhaps matching TRBD1 (6 bases). V shed 5 bases and J shed 4 bases, with 14 bases lying between them. The germline gives CDR1 MRHNA, CDR2 SNTAGT. CDR3 length: 14 amino acids. The DNA for the CDR3 is TGTGCCAGCAGTTACGAGACAGGCGGCTATGGCTACACCTTC. Protein product: CASSYETGGYGYTF.

The CDR3 coding sequence is TGTGCCAGTACCCGAGGTAGCGGGACGAGCTCTGGGGCCAACGTCCTGACTTTC. Its protein is CASTRGSGTSSGANVLTF. The J gene is TRBJ2-6, the V gene TRBV19, with 8 bases aligning to TRBD2. The V segment lost 7 bases and the J segment 0 bases; nucleotides outside the gene matches: 11. This CDR3 has 18 residues. The germline V gene encodes CDR1 LNHDA and CDR2 SQIVND (reference sequence).

The J gene is TRBJ1-3, the V gene TRBV3-1 (or the pseudogene TRBV3-2), with D perhaps TRBD1 (5 bases). Germline V gene sequence: CDR1 LGHDT, CDR2 YNNKEL (reference sequence). The CDR3 spans 16 residues. Between the trimmed V and J ends, which lost 1 base and 0 bases, there was a span of 10 bases. This chain's CDR3 is CASSQAWDYSGNTIYF. The CDR3 bases are TGTGCCAGCAGCCAAGCTTGGGACTACTCTGGAAACACCATATATTTT.

The chain employs TRBV11-2 and TRBJ2-1, with TRBD1 as a possible D gene (6 bases). Germline assignment: CDR1 SGHAT and CDR2 FQNNGV. The CDR3 totals 16 residues. With 1 base removed from V and 5 bases from J, the gap between germline ends came to 15 bases. The CDR3 DNA follows: TGTGCCAGCAGCTTAGTAGGGGGTCTGGCGAACAATGAGCAGTTCTTC. As protein: CASSLVGGLANNEQFF.

In its sample, this clone was seen once. This chain links TRBV25-1 with TRBJ1-2; no firm D call. Per germline, CDR1 MGHDK and CDR2 SYGVNS. This CDR3 has 12 residues. Between the trimmed V and J ends, which lost 3 bases and 7 bases, there was a span of 9 bases. CDR3 in amino acids: CASSERVGGYTF. DNA for the CDR3: TGTGCCAGCAGTGAGAGGGTAGGTGGCTACACCTTC.

The chain has TRBV28 and TRBJ1-1; D is perhaps TRBD1 (6 bases). CDR3 size: 15 residues. Looked up from germline, CDR1 is MDHEN and CDR2 is SYDVKM. V lost 5 bases, J lost 5 bases, and 18 bases lay in between. The CDR3: CASSPPVGGRTEAFF. The CDR3 nucleotides are TGTGCCAGCAGTCCCCCAGTAGGGGGAAGGACTGAAGCTTTCTTT.